This record concerns one T cell receptor beta chain sequence. Its antigen is not known. CDR3 length equals 15 residues. In germline, CDR1 is SNHLY, CDR2 FYNNEI. V lost 6 bases, J lost 3 bases, and 12 bases lay in between. The data were taken from a study of Ad26.COV2.S vaccination and SARS-CoV-2 variants. Study-level results: Spike-specific responses of CD8+ and CD4+ T cells were reported to display substantial breadth after vaccination.

TCRdb keeps only in-frame clones here, not all; method: immunoSEQ multiplex PCR. This sample has over 400,000 clones, with 90% found just once. This sample's treatment: around 19 received Ad26.COV2.S at low or high dose, single or two shots; 5 received placebo; per-sample allocation not given. Following the first vaccine or placebo injection, samples were taken on day 63. This chain joins TRBV2 and TRBJ2-6, with a possible D match to TRBD2 (6 bases). The sequence derives from a person between 18 and 59 years old who received the Ad26.COV2.S COVID-19 vaccine or a placebo. The sequenced sample was peripheral blood, obtained in a trial of Ad26.COV2.S vaccine versus placebo. The CDR3 nucleotides read TGTGCCAGCAGGGAACGCGGGGATGGGGCCAACGTCCTGACTTTC. It codes for CASRERGDGANVLTF.